This T cell receptor beta chain was identified during a study of T cells in Graves' hyperthyroidism and ophthalmopathy. The germline gives CDR1 SGHAT, CDR2 FQNNGV. The CDR3 is made up of 16 amino acids. Germline trimming cut 1 base from V and 3 bases from J; bases unmatched to any gene: 4. If no ophthalmopathy progression occurred within 18 months, Graves' hyperthyroidism was stable. Newly diagnosed patients aged 18 to 65 had hyperthyroidism of under 2 months' duration. Pregnant or lactating patients were excluded, as were those with uncontrolled infection or other autoimmune disease. PBMCs came from around 9.7 ml fresh peripheral blood. The CDR3 regions of TCR beta were amplified from RNA transcripts. The TCR CDR3 first-round RT-PCR relied on the HTBI primer set. TCRdb independently ran MiXCR on the multiplex PCR reads; one entry per CDR3 protein. Of some 720,000 distinct CDR3 sequences listed, about a sixth are singletons.

The sequence came from a man between 18 and 35 years old with Graves' hyperthyroidism. Sample: blood. The chain joins TRBV11-2 to TRBJ2-4; 9 positions match TRBD2. The CDR3 DNA reads TGTGCCAGCAGCTTAGTCTATAGCGGGAGCAAAAACATTCAGTACTTC. Its protein is CASSLVYSGSKNIQYF.